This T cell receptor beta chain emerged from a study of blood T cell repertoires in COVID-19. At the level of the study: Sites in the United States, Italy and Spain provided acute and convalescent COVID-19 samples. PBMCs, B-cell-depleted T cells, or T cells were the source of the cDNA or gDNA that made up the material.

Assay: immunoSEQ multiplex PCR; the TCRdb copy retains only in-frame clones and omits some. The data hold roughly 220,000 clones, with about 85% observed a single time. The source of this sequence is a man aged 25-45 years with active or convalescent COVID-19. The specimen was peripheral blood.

This CDR3 is CASSVVAGGRDEQFF. CDR3 nucleotide sequence: TGTGCCAGCAGCGTCGTAGCGGGAGGTAGGGATGAGCAGTTCTTC. This chain joins TRBV7-9 and TRBJ2-1; 10 positions agree with TRBD2. The trim removed 5 bases at V and 8 bases at J, leaving 9 bases unmatched. Germline V gives CDR1 SEHNR, CDR2 FQNEAQ (reference sequence). CDR3 length: 15 residues.